This T cell receptor (beta chain) was recorded in a study of cytomegalovirus exposure and HLA in healthy donors (dated by TCRdb to about 2017). In the study overall: In an earlier analysis of roughly 590 of the donors, 250 to 350 Gb of sequence data and 117 million unique TCR beta sequences from roughly 180 million T cells were reported. High-throughput TCR immunosequencing, statistical association of individual TCRs with disease status, and machine learning were combined to predict cytomegalovirus infection status. The study was designed to test whether signatures of past pathogen exposure could be identified by cataloging public T cell receptors. In an earlier analysis of about 590 of the donors, high-throughput TCR beta sequencing was used to judge whether each TCR beta V gene segment behaved as functional or pseudogenic. Class I and class II HLA loci were covered by the typing at four-digit resolution. Of the approximately 400 genotyped donors, 65% to 90% fell in the genetic ancestry cluster associated with self-reported Caucasian donors. The T cell repertoires of roughly 660 subjects were profiled by immunosequencing and related to cytomegalovirus serostatus. Genome-wide SNP genotypes for about 60% of the 666 donors were used in a later genetic analysis, which treated that subset as a discovery cohort. Donor age, sex, ethnicity and CMV serostatus were compiled alongside the repertoire data. The number of donors typed differed by locus, with roughly 629-640 for A, B, C, DRB1 and DQB1, roughly 520 for DQA1, some 570 for DPA1, and 400 to 490 for DPB1. Rather than drawing on any new phenotypic data, the later analysis identified candidate immune exposures from TCR beta sequences and the way those sequences occurred across donors. To study patterns of TCR occurrence, a later analysis re-analyzed previously published TCR beta repertoires from hundreds of donors and added high-resolution HLA genotyping. Because of strong linkage in the cohort, a handful of DR-DQ haplotypes were treated as single units for association and clustering. Among around 400 genotyped donors of the cohort, an average of approximately 200,000 unique TCR beta nucleotide sequences was sequenced per donor, of which approximately 18% were non-productive. In addition to the first cohort of 666 subjects, a separate validation cohort of 120 different subjects was used. All discovery cohort repertoires had been generated on a single sequencing platform. About 280 gigabases of sequencing data and around 85 million unique TCR sequences made up an early release that covered over 550 HLA-typed donors. General study outcomes and caveats: Roughly uniform sequencing depth across donors was assumed in presence/absence analyses, although this assumption may not hold. The sequencing pipeline was judged likely to have produced a cluster of highly shared sequence variants as a technical artifact. Specific HLA alleles were associated with about 17,000 TCR beta sequences at a false discovery rate of 0.05 in a later analysis. In the study, around 160 TCR beta chains were listed as associated with cytomegalovirus. It was suggested by the authors that the approach could potentially be generalized to other disease states and immunological phenotypes. Immune exposure information for the cohort was limited to CMV serostatus. A further reported finding was that TCR beta sequences accurately predicted the HLA-A and HLA-B alleles for most subjects in the first cohort. Three of the identified cytomegalovirus-associated TCR beta chains were confirmed in vitro to be specific for cytomegalovirus antigens. A later analysis found that most CMV-associated TCR beta chains appeared HLA-restricted, with HLA associations seemingly driven largely by CMV exposure. Correlated functional status among segregating V segments might reflect linkage disequilibrium, but an unknown experimental factor could not be ruled out. Assigning TCR associations to individual alleles was difficult when HLA alleles, especially DR and DQ, strongly co-occurred. In a later genetic analysis, a missense DCLRE1C variant was associated with V-gene and J-gene trimming of TCR beta chains, and the association was replicated in an independent cohort. The cohort was sequenced for TCR beta chains only, and without alpha or paired-chain data the features that could be detected were limited. In a later analysis, several top co-occurrence clusters were reported to appear linked to parvovirus B19, influenza, CMV and Epstein-Barr virus. Because counts were too low, 15 or so rarely observed V segments, including chromosome 9 orphons, were excluded from the earlier analysis of around 590 of the donors. Compared with equally common non-associated chains, HLA-associated TCR beta chains in a later analysis were more clonally expanded and had lower generation probabilities. An earlier analysis of some 590 of the donors showed that most TCR beta V segments appeared in productive rearrangements either about 90% or about 30% of the time, which broadly matched IMGT annotations. While some public TCRs were present in many individuals, most TCR sequences turned up only very rarely across donors. In a later genetic analysis, fewer N-insertions in productive TCRs were reported among donors in an Asian-associated ancestry cluster than the roughly 700-donor mean. Because HLA typing was missing for some donors at each locus, association tests included only the typed subset. According to a later analysis, TCR association rates differed among HLA loci, with DRB1 alleles showing the most associated TCRs and HLA-C alleles showing the fewest. Cytomegalovirus status was reported to be diagnosed by the classifier with high specificity and sensitivity in both the original and validation cohorts.

The method behind the library was the immunoSEQ multiplex PCR assay. For the multiplex PCR, a mixture combining 60 forward primers for TCR Vbeta segments and 13 reverse primers for TCR Jbeta segments was used. The CDR3 region of rearranged TCR beta genes was amplified from genomic DNA with a multiplex PCR assay. Amplified TCR beta libraries were sequenced as 87-base-pair reads on the Illumina HiSeq System. The source study handled its data this way. In a later analysis, some 80 million unique TCR beta chains were counted across the roughly 670 repertoires, and around 11 million of these chains were shared by at least two donors. To remove PCR and sequencing errors, raw reads were error-corrected and collapsed into unique sequences using a nearest-neighbor algorithm that merged closely related sequences. Alignment of CDR3 sequences to IMGT reference sequences was used to assign V, D and J gene segments. For a sequence to be retained, at least a six-nucleotide match to both a V gene segment and a J gene segment was required. Rearrangements were classified as productive when the CDR3 lacked stop codons and remained in frame with V and J, and all other rearrangements were classified as non-productive. Following IMGT convention, CDR3 was defined as the stretch from the second conserved V-encoded cysteine to the conserved J-encoded phenylalanine. Sequences without an unambiguous match to a single V gene segment were excluded from the earlier analysis of 500 to 700 of the donors. An earlier analysis of 587 of the donors called V segments functional above 56.7% productive rearrangements and segregating when the between-donor standard deviation exceeded 5%. A statistical classification framework was built for diagnosing cytomegalovirus status from the catalog of TCR beta chain sequences. A later analysis assigned V and J genes by comparing TCR nucleotide sequences with IMGT/GENE-DB human TR gene sequences. A later analysis assigned CDR3 sequences and most-parsimonious VDJ recombination scenarios with the TCRdist pipeline. In a later analysis, every TCR beta chain was defined by the combination of its CDR3 amino acid sequence and its V-gene family, and reads without a unique V-gene family were dropped. A later analysis removed roughly 590 highly shared, low-generation-probability nucleotide sequences to deal with suspected cross-contamination and a sequencing artifact. A later analysis calculated a clonal expansion index for each public chain from normalized within-repertoire ranks of inferred template counts. A later analysis computed generation probabilities with a VDJ recombination model fitted to out-of-frame rearrangements, and checked the results against IGoR. Hypergeometric tests were used in a later analysis to score TCR-TCR, TCR-HLA and TCR-CMV co-occurrence, with a repertoire-size bias correction applied to the TCR pairs. To estimate false discovery rates, a later analysis permuted the HLA or CMV assignments 20 times. In a later analysis, co-occurring TCRs were grouped using DBSCAN, with TCRdist sequence similarity added in when clustering inside HLA-allele-positive subsets. Repertoires with fewer than 30,000 or more than 120,000 public chains were left out of co-occurrence clustering, as were five repertoires with anomalous nucleotide sharing. Here the immuneACCESS table is served through TCRdb, limited to in-frame sequences with V and J called. Missing clones are a known gap in these copies; in checked studies unresolved V genes cover under half, and the rest lacks a known reason. The DNA gave D and trimming, while V, J and clone size come from that table. The sample yields 98,000 or so clones; roughly 72% were counted once. Clones ranked in the top ten supply about 5% of the sample.

In total, 600 or so healthy bone marrow donors made up the cohort. At the time of sampling, all cohort members were nominally healthy, though unrecorded immune exposures were likely present. The donor was CMV seropositive and was included in the group of approximately 310 seropositive cohort members. Every donor gave a peripheral blood sample, and the peripheral blood mononuclear cells from that sample were used for TCR beta sequencing. The Qiagen DNeasy Blood Extraction Kit was used to extract genomic DNA from the blood cell samples. Points on this clone: What antigen it recognizes has not been identified. Qualities for individual bases were not recorded, and no much larger clone is one base off.

The sequence derives from a woman aged 18-29 years in good health and CMV-seropositive. Sequenced input: PBMCs.

For the CDR3, the sequence is CASSFGHPGEQYF. The DNA reads as follows: TGTGCCAGCAGCTTCGGTCACCCAGGGGAGCAGTACTTC. The chain uses TRBV7-6 and TRBJ2-7; the D gene is perhaps TRBD1, from 5 matching bases. CDR1 and CDR2 are read off the germline V gene as SGHVS and FNYEAQ. The CDR3 goes from the cysteine to the phenylalanine over 13 residues. The kept DNA is CDR3 alone, 39 bases in frame from the first base. Relative to germline, V is 3 bases shorter and J is 7 bases shorter, with 13 bases between their ends.